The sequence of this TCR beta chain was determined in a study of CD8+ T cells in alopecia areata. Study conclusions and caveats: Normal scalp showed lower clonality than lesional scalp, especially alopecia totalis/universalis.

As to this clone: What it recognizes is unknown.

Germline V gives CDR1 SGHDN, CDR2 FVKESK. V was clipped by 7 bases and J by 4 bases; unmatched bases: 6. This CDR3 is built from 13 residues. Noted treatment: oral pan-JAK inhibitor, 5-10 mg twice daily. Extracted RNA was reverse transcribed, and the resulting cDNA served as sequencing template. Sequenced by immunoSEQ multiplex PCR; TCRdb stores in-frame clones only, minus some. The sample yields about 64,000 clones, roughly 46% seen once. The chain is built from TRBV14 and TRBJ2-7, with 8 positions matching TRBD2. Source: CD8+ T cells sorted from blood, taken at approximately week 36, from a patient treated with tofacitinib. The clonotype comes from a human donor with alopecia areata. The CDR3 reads CASTSAGEYEQYF. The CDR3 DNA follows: TGTGCCAGCACCTCAGCGGGAGAGTACGAGCAGTACTTC.